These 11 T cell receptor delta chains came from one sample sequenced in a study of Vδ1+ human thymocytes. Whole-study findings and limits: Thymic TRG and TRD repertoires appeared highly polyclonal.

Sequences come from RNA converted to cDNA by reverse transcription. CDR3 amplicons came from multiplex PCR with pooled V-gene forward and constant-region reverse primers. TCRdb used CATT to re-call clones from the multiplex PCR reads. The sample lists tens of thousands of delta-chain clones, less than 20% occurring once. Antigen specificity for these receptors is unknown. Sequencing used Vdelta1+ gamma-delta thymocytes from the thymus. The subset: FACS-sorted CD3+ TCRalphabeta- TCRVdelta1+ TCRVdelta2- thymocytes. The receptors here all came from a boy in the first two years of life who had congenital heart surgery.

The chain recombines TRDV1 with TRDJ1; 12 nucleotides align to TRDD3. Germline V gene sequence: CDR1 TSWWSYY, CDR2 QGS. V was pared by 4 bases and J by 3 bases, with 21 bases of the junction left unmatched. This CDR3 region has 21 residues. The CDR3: CALGAYSLQPTYWGIPDKLIF. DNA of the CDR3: TGTGCTCTTGGGGCATATTCCTTGCAACCAACGTACTGGGGGATACCCGATAAACTCATCTTT.

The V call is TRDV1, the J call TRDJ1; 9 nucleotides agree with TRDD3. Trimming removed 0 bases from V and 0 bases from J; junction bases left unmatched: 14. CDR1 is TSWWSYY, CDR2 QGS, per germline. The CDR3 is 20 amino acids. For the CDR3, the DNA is TGTGCTCTTGGGGAACTCCCGGGTCGGTGGGGGATAGACTACACCGATAAACTCATCTTT. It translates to CALGELPGRWGIDYTDKLIF.

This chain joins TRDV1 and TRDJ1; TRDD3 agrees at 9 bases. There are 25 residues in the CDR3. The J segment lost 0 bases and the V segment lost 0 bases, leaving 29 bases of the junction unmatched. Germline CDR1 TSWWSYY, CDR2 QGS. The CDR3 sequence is CALGELVHRRVFRGILLPYTDKLIF. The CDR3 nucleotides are TGTGCTCTTGGGGAACTGGTTCACCGTCGGGTATTTAGGGGGATACTTCTGCCTTACACCGATAAACTCATCTTT.

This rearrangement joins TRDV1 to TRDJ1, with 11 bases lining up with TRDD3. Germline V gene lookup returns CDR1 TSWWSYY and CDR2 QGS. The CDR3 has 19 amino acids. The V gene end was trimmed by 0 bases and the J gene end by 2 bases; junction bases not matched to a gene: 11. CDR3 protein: CALGELFPNGGYETDKLIF. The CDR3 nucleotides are TGTGCTCTTGGGGAACTATTCCCGAATGGGGGATACGAAACCGATAAACTCATCTTT.

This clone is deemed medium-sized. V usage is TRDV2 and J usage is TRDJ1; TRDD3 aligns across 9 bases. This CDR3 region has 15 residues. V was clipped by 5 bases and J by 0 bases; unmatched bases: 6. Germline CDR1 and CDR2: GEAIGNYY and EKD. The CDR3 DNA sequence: TGTGCCTGTGGCTGGGGGATTGAGTACACCGATAAACTCATCTTT. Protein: CACGWGIEYTDKLIF.

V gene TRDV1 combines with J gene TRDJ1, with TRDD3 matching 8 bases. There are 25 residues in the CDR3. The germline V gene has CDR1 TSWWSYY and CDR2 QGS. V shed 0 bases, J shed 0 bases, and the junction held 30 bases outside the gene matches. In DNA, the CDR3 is TGTGCTCTTGGGGAACTAATTTTCCCCAATCCCCCGCCCAACTGGGGGGCTACGTACACCGATAAACTCATCTTT. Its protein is CALGELIFPNPPPNWGATYTDKLIF.

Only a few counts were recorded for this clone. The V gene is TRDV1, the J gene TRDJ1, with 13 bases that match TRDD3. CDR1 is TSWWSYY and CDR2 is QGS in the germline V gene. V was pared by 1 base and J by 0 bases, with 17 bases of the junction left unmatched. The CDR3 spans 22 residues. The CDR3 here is CALGEPHSYDWGIRGYTDKLIF. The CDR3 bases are TGTGCTCTTGGGGAACCCCATTCCTACGACTGGGGGATACGAGGGTACACCGATAAACTCATCTTT.

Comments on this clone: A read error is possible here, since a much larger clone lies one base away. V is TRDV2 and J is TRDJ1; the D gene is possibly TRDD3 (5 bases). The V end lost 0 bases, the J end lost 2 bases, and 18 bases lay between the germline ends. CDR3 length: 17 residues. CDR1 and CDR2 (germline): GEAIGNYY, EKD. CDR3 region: CACDTAGRGPTTDKLIF. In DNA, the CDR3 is TGTGCCTGTGACACCGCAGGGAGGGGACCCACAACCGATAAACTCATCTTT.

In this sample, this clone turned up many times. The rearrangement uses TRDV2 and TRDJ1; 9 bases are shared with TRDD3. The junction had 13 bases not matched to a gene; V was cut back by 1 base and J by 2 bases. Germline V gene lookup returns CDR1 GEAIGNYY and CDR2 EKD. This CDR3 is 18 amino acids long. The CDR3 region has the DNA TGTGCCTGTGACACGGCGTACTGGGGGACAGGAGAAACCGATAAACTCATCTTT. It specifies CACDTAYWGTGETDKLIF.

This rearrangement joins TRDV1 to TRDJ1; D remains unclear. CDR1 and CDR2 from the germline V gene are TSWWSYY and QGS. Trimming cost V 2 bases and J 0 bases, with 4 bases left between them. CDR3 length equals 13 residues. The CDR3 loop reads CALGEGYTDKLIF. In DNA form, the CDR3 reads TGTGCTCTTGGGGAAGGGTACACCGATAAACTCATCTTT.

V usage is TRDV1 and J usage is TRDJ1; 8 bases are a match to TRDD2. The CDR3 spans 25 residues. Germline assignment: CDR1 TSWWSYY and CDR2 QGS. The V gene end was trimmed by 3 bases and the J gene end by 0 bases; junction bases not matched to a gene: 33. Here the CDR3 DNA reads TGTGCTCTTGGGGACCGAGCCTTAACCCCCTTCCTAGGGGGTACTGATGACCTGTACACCGATAAACTCATCTTT. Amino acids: CALGDRALTPFLGGTDDLYTDKLIF.